Sequencing of this T cell receptor beta chain was carried out in a study of Graves' ophthalmopathy and Graves' hyperthyroidism. The V end was cut by 0 bases, the J end by 4 bases, with 11 bases between. Germline CDR1 SGDLS, CDR2 YYNGEE. The CDR3 is made up of 15 amino acids. RNA transcripts yielded amplified TCR beta CDR3 regions. The authors performed first-round RT-PCR with HTBI primers and then a second-round multiplex PCR. In TCRdb, the multiplex PCR reads were re-called with MiXCR into one record per CDR3 protein. The table includes roughly 600,000 distinct CDR3 sequences, 35% to 45% detected once. Ages of hyperthyroidism patients ran from 18 to 65, and their diagnoses were new, under 2 months' duration.

Sequencing used peripheral blood or thyroid tissue (not recorded which). The receptor's source is an adult man with Graves' hyperthyroidism. V gene TRBV9 combines with J gene TRBJ1-3; a possible D gene is TRBD1 (5 bases). CDR3 bases: TGTGCCAGCAGCGTAGAGGGGAGGGCGGGAAACACCATATATTTT. This translates into CASSVEGRAGNTIYF. The complete variable domain, with remaining parts taken from reference TRBV9 and TRBJ1-3, reads DSGVTQTPKHLITATGQRVTLRCSPRSGDLSVYWYQQSLDQGLQFLIQYYNGEERAKGNILERFSAQQFPDLHSELNLSSLELGDSALYFCASSVEGRAGNTIYFGEGSWLTVV.